These 8 T cell receptor beta chains were sequenced from one sample in a study of blood T cell repertoires in COVID-19. Profiling relied on immunoSEQ multiplex PCR, and the TCRdb table lists in-frame clones only, not all of them. The repertoire holds around 290,000 clones, with 70% to 90% as singletons. Sequencing was performed on peripheral blood. The source is a woman aged 45-60 years who had recovered from COVID-19.

This chain links TRBV2 with TRBJ1-5, with D perhaps TRBD1 (5 bases). Germline assignment: CDR1 SNHLY and CDR2 FYNNEI. Trimming pared 5 bases from V and 2 bases from J, leaving 16 bases between. The CDR3 contains 16 residues. The CDR3 DNA reads TGTGCCAGCAGTCAAATGCTGGGGGGGGGCAATCAGCCCCAGCATTTT. Its protein product is CASSQMLGGGNQPQHF.

The chain is built from TRBV5-8 and TRBJ1-1; D is possibly TRBD1 (6 bases). This CDR3 spans 13 amino acids. Trimming cost V 5 bases and J 9 bases, with 17 bases left between them. The germline CDR1 and CDR2 sequences are SGHTS and YDEGEE. CDR3 loop: CASRFGTKVQAFF. The CDR3 region has the DNA TGTGCCAGCAGATTCGGGACAAAGGTCCAAGCTTTCTTT.

CDR3 nucleotide sequence: TGTGCCAGTAGTAAGAAGGGGGCTTCGAACACTGAAGCTTTCTTT. Protein: CASSKKGASNTEAFF. V gene TRBV19 combines with J gene TRBJ1-1, with 7 bases identical to TRBD1. Germline-derived CDR1 and CDR2 are LNHDA and SQIVND (reference sequence). Unmatched junction bases numbered 6, after V lost 4 bases and J lost 1 base. The CDR3 covers 15 residues.

This sequence joins TRBV10-3 and TRBJ1-1; 8 nucleotides match TRBD1. With V trimmed by 11 bases and J by 1 base, 6 bases remained unmatched. The CDR3 totals 13 residues. The V gene's germline CDR1 is ENHRY and CDR2 SYGVKD. CDR3 protein: CAAWTGPNTEAFF. As DNA, the CDR3 is TGTGCCGCGTGGACAGGGCCGAACACTGAAGCTTTCTTT.

This chain connects TRBV7-2 to TRBJ2-5; D possibly corresponds to TRBD2 (6 bases). V lost 1 base to trimming and J lost 11 bases, with 14 bases between them. Per the germline V gene, CDR1 is SGHTA and CDR2 is FQGNSA. The CDR3 is 13 amino acids. The CDR3 loop reads CASSLVVGLQQYF. DNA of the CDR3: TGTGCCAGCAGCTTAGTGGTGGGACTCCAACAGTACTTC.

The gene calls are TRBV10-2 and TRBJ1-2; TRBD1 aligns across 9 bases. The V gene's germline CDR1 is WSHSY and CDR2 SAAADI. The trim removed 5 bases at V and 10 bases at J, leaving 8 bases unmatched. CDR3 length: 13 amino acids. The CDR3 region is CASSPGQGVPYTF. CDR3 nucleotides: TGCGCCAGCAGTCCGGGACAGGGAGTCCCCTACACCTTC.

The CDR3 protein is CASSSTTGSDEQYF. CDR3 DNA: TGTGCCAGCAGTTCCACGACAGGGAGCGACGAGCAGTACTTC. This chain uses TRBV28 with TRBJ2-7; 7 bases line up with TRBD1. Losses at the gene ends were 4 bases for V and 5 bases for J; bases not matched to a gene: 8. The CDR3 length is 14 residues. Germline V gene data show CDR1 as MDHEN and CDR2 as SYDVKM. The complete variable domain, with remaining parts taken from reference TRBV28 and TRBJ2-7, reads DVKVTQSSRYLVKRTGEKVFLECVQDMDHENMFWYRQDPGLGLRLIYFSYDVKMKEKGDIPEGYSVSREKKERFSLILESASTNQTSMYLCASSSTTGSDEQYFGPGTRLTVT.

The CDR3: CASSTGTGAVNSPLHF. In nucleotides, the CDR3 is TGTGCCAGCAGCACCGGGACAGGGGCTGTTAATTCACCCCTCCACTTT. The chain combines TRBV9 with TRBJ1-6; 10 bases are a match to TRBD1. The CDR3 covers 16 residues. Trimming at V came to 4 bases and at J to 6 bases, leaving 7 bases not matched to a gene. Germline V lookup: CDR1 SGDLS, CDR2 YYNGEE.